Below, 3 T cell receptor beta chains from the same sample are listed, as sequenced in a study of T cell responses to AZD1222 COVID-19 vaccine. Method: immunoSEQ multiplex PCR; TCRdb's copy keeps in-frame clones and lacks some. The sample lists 86,000 or so clones; roughly 90% were seen once. The sequences come from peripheral blood, collected on day 0 of AZD1222 vaccination. The source of these receptors is an adult in good health.

The rearrangement joins TRBV4-1 to TRBJ1-1; no definite D call. V gave up 4 bases and J gave up 1 base, with 19 bases separating them. The length of the CDR3 is 17 residues. Germline CDR1 reads MGHRA; CDR2 reads YSYEKL. CDR3 coding DNA: TGCGCCAGCAGCCCTAGTGGCACTAGCACCTCGAACACTGAAGCTTTCTTT. Translated, it gives CASSPSGTSTSNTEAFF.

The CDR3 coding sequence is TGTGCCAGCAGTTTATGGACGTCAGCCAATTCACCCCTCCACTTT. This sequence encodes CASSLWTSANSPLHF. The chain carries TRBV27 and TRBJ1-6; the D is unclear. CDR1 is MNHEY, CDR2 SMNVEV, per germline (reference sequence). The CDR3 contains 15 residues. The V gene lost 1 base and the J gene lost 7 bases, with 11 bases spanning the gap.

The V and J genes are TRBV5-4 and TRBJ2-1; 8 nucleotides align to TRBD2. Germline CDR1 is SGHNT and CDR2 is YYREEE (reference sequence). With 5 bases clipped from V and 10 bases from J, the junction kept 17 bases outside the gene matches. The CDR3 is 16 residues long. The CDR3 region is CASSLTSLAAIEEQFF. The CDR3 DNA sequence: TGTGCCAGCAGTTTAACCTCACTAGCGGCCATAGAGGAGCAGTTCTTC.